This T cell receptor beta chain derives from a study of neurological immune-mediated disorders. Looking at the study overall: Relapsing-remitting patients made up most of the 34 multiple sclerosis patients, and secondary progressive patients made up 3.

Each CDR3 protein gets one entry after TCRdb re-called the 5' RACE reads with MiXCR. The sample includes about 74,000 distinct CDR3 sequences, roughly 5.5% seen only once; the top ten take around 7%. CDR1 is SGHRS, CDR2 YFSETQ, per germline. The ends lost 4 bases at V and 1 base at J; junction bases unmatched: 6. The CDR3 consists of 16 residues. This clonotype was recorded many times. Material: PBMCs. The sequence was collected from a man between 18 and 29 years old with multiple sclerosis. The chain employs TRBV5-1 and TRBJ1-1; 11 bases map to TRBD1. In DNA form, the CDR3 reads TGCGCCAGCAGCCTGGGGACAGGGGGAGGGAACACTGAAGCTTTCTTT. Amino acid sequence: CASSLGTGGGNTEAFF.